The 23 T cell receptor beta chains below come from one sample, sequenced in a study of shared clonotypes between healthy human individuals. Profiled with immunoSEQ multiplex PCR; TCRdb holds only in-frame clones, not every one. Among millions of clones listed, approximately 95% were seen once. Material for sequencing was naive CD4+ T cells from PBMCs. As to subset: CD45RA+ positively selected. These receptors were obtained from a man younger than 35 in good health. Some clones in this sample may be carry-over from other donors' samples.

The gene calls are TRBV7-6 and TRBJ2-2; D uncertain. The germline gives CDR1 SGHVS, CDR2 FNYEAQ. Trimming left V 5 bases short and J 2 bases short, with 9 bases between. The CDR3 is 14 amino acids. The CDR3 DNA sequence: TGTGCCAGCAGCCCCGTAACAAACACCGGGGAGCTGTTTTTT. This encodes CASSPVTNTGELFF.

This clone was observed a few times. V gene TRBV7-6 combines with J gene TRBJ2-7; 7 bases are shared with TRBD1. Germline CDR1 reads SGHVS; CDR2 reads FNYEAQ. The CDR3 covers 14 residues. Losses at the gene ends were 5 bases for V and 2 bases for J; bases not matched to a gene: 6. The CDR3 DNA is TGTGCCAGCAGCCAGGGGACAGCTACCTACGAGCAGTACTTC. This sequence encodes CASSQGTATYEQYF. The entire variable domain, with the rest obtained from reference TRBV7-6 and TRBJ2-7, is as follows: GAGVSQSPRYKVTKRGQDVALRCDPISGHVSLYWYRQALGQGPEFLTYFNYEAQQDKSGLPNDRFSAERPEGSISTLTIQRTEQRDSAMYRCASSQGTATYEQYFGPGTRLTVT.

About this clone: The sample carries other DNA sequences with the same CDR3. The chain has TRBV28 and TRBJ1-4; the match to TRBD1 covers 9 bases. Trimming cost V 4 bases and J 8 bases; bases outside gene matches: 2. The CDR3 is 13 amino acids. In germline, CDR1 is MDHEN, CDR2 SYDVKM. CDR3 bases: TGTGCCAGCAGTTCGGGACAGGGAGAAAAACTGTTTTTT. Translation gives CASSSGQGEKLFF.

V usage is TRBV14 and J usage is TRBJ2-1; 10 nucleotides line up with TRBD1. J gave up 4 bases and V 4 bases, and 7 bases lay outside the gene matches. Germline V lookup: CDR1 SGHDN, CDR2 FVKESK. This CDR3 is 16 amino acids long. CDR3 in amino acids: CASSPWGQGKYNEQFF. In DNA form, the CDR3 reads TGTGCCAGCAGCCCGTGGGGACAGGGGAAATACAATGAGCAGTTCTTC.

Turning to this clone: Other DNA sequences from this sample encode an identical CDR3 as well. V and J are TRBV28 and TRBJ1-2, with D perhaps TRBD1 (6 bases). The CDR3 spans 13 residues. V gave up 2 bases and J gave up 5 bases, with 9 bases separating them. The germline V gene has CDR1 MDHEN and CDR2 SYDVKM. The CDR3 here is CASSLPGAYGYTF. CDR3 bases: TGTGCCAGCAGTTTACCAGGGGCGTATGGCTACACCTTC.

This chain uses TRBV4-3 with TRBJ2-3; 7 bases align to TRBD2. The germline V gene has CDR1 LGHNA and CDR2 YSLEER. With 1 base clipped from V and 2 bases from J, the junction kept 12 bases outside the gene matches. This CDR3 has 18 amino acids. DNA of the CDR3: TGCGCCAGCAGCCAAGGGGCGGCTAGCGGAGCTTTCACAGATACGCAGTATTTT. It codes for CASSQGAASGAFTDTQYF.

This clone appeared a single time. The chain carries TRBV7-8 and TRBJ2-7; TRBD1 matches at 10 bases. V trimming: 6 bases; J trimming: 3 bases; junction bases outside the gene matches: 5. The germline V gene has CDR1 SGHVS and CDR2 FQNEAQ. There are 14 residues in the CDR3. The CDR3 loop reads CASSPGQGYYEQYF. The CDR3 DNA sequence: TGTGCCAGCAGTCCGGGACAGGGGTACTACGAGCAGTACTTC.

This clone was observed a single time. The CDR3 loop reads CASSTWSGGAEAFF. The CDR3 DNA follows: TGTGCCAGTAGTACTTGGTCCGGCGGGGCGGAAGCTTTCTTT. This chain joins TRBV19 and TRBJ1-1; D might be TRBD1 (5 bases). This CDR3 comprises 14 residues. Trimming left V 4 bases short and J 8 bases short, with 17 bases between. From germline, CDR1 is LNHDA and CDR2 SQIVND (reference sequence).

Note on this clone: The same CDR3 can be traced to other DNA sequences in this sample. V usage is TRBV5-1 and J usage is TRBJ1-4; 7 bases map to TRBD1. The junction had 6 bases not matched to a gene; V was cut back by 0 bases and J by 7 bases. There are 15 residues in the CDR3. The germline CDR1 and CDR2 sequences are SGHRS and YFSETQ. CDR3 amino acids: CASSLAGGGSEKLFF. The CDR3 nucleotides read TGCGCCAGCAGCTTGGCAGGGGGAGGGAGTGAAAAACTGTTTTTT. The full variable domain, its missing parts supplied by reference TRBV5-1 and TRBJ1-4, is KAGVTQTPRYLIKTRGQQVTLSCSPISGHRSVSWYQQTPGQGLQFLFEYFSETQRNKGNFPGRFSGRQFSNSRSEMNVSTLELGDSALYLCASSLAGGGSEKLFFGSGTQLSVL.

This rearrangement joins TRBV13 to TRBJ2-7; 12 bases are shared with TRBD2. Germline V gives CDR1 PRHDT, CDR2 FYEKMQ (reference sequence). V shed 6 bases and J 9 bases; nucleotides not matched to a gene: 9. The CDR3 has 14 residues. The CDR3 reads CASSQTSGSSWQYF. The CDR3 DNA is TGTGCCAGCAGTCAGACTAGCGGGAGTTCCTGGCAGTACTTC. Full variable domain (remainder filled in from reference TRBV13 and TRBJ2-7): AAGVIQSPRHLIKEKRETATLKCYPIPRHDTVYWYQQGPGQDPQFLISFYEKMQSDKGSIPDRFSAQQFSDYHSELNMSSLELGDSALYFCASSQTSGSSWQYFGPGTRLTVT.

The V call is TRBV6-5, the J call TRBJ2-5; no clear D. Germline lookup yields CDR1 MNHEY and CDR2 SVGAGI. This CDR3 contains 13 residues. Trimming stripped 2 bases from V and 0 bases from J, with 4 bases between. As DNA, the CDR3 is TGTGCCAGCAGTTACCCGTACCAAGAGACCCAGTACTTC. The encoded protein is CASSYPYQETQYF.

The chain combines TRBV6-4 with TRBJ2-2; D remains unclear. Germline V lookup: CDR1 MRHNA, CDR2 SNTAGT. The CDR3 is 12 amino acids. The germline V and J ends were trimmed by 6 bases and 4 bases, with 6 bases remaining between them. As DNA, the CDR3 is TGTGCCAGCAGGGGTATCACCGGGGAGCTGTTTTTT. Translation gives CASRGITGELFF.

V is TRBV15 and J is TRBJ2-1; 10 nucleotides line up with TRBD2. V dropped 1 base and J dropped 4; count of bases not matched to a gene: 10. The CDR3 runs to 18 residues. CDR1 is LNHNV and CDR2 is YYDKDF in the germline V gene (reference sequence). The CDR3 is CATSRGTSSGGGYNEQFF. CDR3 DNA: TGTGCCACCAGCAGAGGTACATCTAGCGGGGGAGGGTACAATGAGCAGTTCTTC.

Comment on this clone: Other nucleotide sequences in the sample specify the same CDR3. The chain is built from TRBV2 and TRBJ2-7; TRBD1 might be the D (6 bases). The V and J ends lost 6 bases and 1 base respectively, with 7 bases between them. This CDR3 contains 12 residues. Per the germline V gene, CDR1 is SNHLY and CDR2 is FYNNEI. Here the CDR3 DNA reads TGTGCCAGCAGGGACAGTTCCTACGAGCAGTACTTC. Translating it yields CASRDSSYEQYF. The complete variable domain, with remaining parts taken from reference TRBV2 and TRBJ2-7, reads EPEVTQTPSHQVTQMGQEVILRCVPISNHLYFYWYRQILGQKVEFLVSFYNNEISEKSEIFDDQFSVERPDGSNFTLKIRSTKLEDSAMYFCASRDSSYEQYFGPGTRLTVT.

This clone was seen a single time. The CDR3 here is CASSPNVGSLQTEAFF. CDR3 nucleotide sequence: TGTGCCAGCTCACCAAATGTGGGGTCCCTGCAAACTGAAGCTTTCTTT. This chain uses TRBV18 with TRBJ1-1, with D hard to call. Trimming took 2 bases from V and 5 from J, leaving 18 bases between them. This CDR3 has 16 residues. Germline V gene sequence: CDR1 KGHSH, CDR2 LQKENI.

The chain joins TRBV5-1 to TRBJ1-1; D remains ambiguous. The CDR3 is 13 residues long. V shed 2 bases and J shed 2 bases, with 7 bases lying between them. Per the germline V gene, CDR1 is SGHRS and CDR2 is YFSETQ. DNA of the CDR3: TGCGCCAGCAGCTTCATAGTTAACACTGAAGCTTTCTTT. Its translation is CASSFIVNTEAFF.

This sequence joins TRBV11-1 and TRBJ1-1; TRBD1 might be the D (6 bases). V was trimmed by 6 bases and J by 1 base, leaving 15 bases between them. This CDR3 spans 15 amino acids. Germline CDR1 SGHAT, CDR2 FQDESV (reference sequence). The CDR3 nucleotides read TGTGCCAGCAGTTGGACAGCAACGGGGAACACTGAAGCTTTCTTT. This encodes CASSWTATGNTEAFF.

This clone was detected only once. The chain uses TRBV5-1 and TRBJ1-4; the D is unclear. The V and J ends lost 0 bases and 7 bases respectively, with 13 bases between them. From germline, CDR1 is SGHRS and CDR2 YFSETQ. The CDR3 totals 15 residues. The CDR3 region has the DNA TGCGCCAGCAGCTTGGTTGGTGGGCCAGGTGAAAAACTGTTTTTT. This encodes CASSLVGGPGEKLFF.

This chain joins TRBV7-6 and TRBJ2-7; D gene ambiguous. The CDR3 runs 15 residues. Germline V gene sequence: CDR1 SGHVS, CDR2 FNYEAQ. V lost 1 base and J 0 bases, leaving 10 bases between the germline ends. The CDR3 sequence: CASSLGPLSSYEQYF. The CDR3 coding sequence is TGTGCCAGCAGCTTAGGGCCCTTAAGCTCCTACGAGCAGTACTTC.

The V and J genes are TRBV5-1 and TRBJ2-7, with D possibly matching TRBD1 (6 bases). CDR1 SGHRS and CDR2 YFSETQ come from the germline V gene. This CDR3 is 17 amino acids long. The V end was cut by 0 bases, the J end by 1 base, with 17 bases between. The DNA for the CDR3 is TGCGCCAGCAGCTTGGCCACTAAGACAGGTTATTCCTACGAGCAGTACTTC. Its translation is CASSLATKTGYSYEQYF.

The table lists this clone with a few counts. The rearrangement uses TRBV25-1 and TRBJ1-1, with 10 bases lining up with TRBD1. This CDR3 is 15 amino acids long. Per the germline V gene, CDR1 is MGHDK and CDR2 is SYGVNS. The V gene end was trimmed by 6 bases and the J gene end by 5 bases; junction bases not matched to a gene: 9. The CDR3 loop reads CASSEGTGVKTEAFF. CDR3 DNA sequence: TGTGCCAGCAGCGAAGGGACAGGGGTAAAGACTGAAGCTTTCTTT.

This chain uses TRBV2 with TRBJ1-3; D remains unclear. This CDR3 is built from 15 residues. CDR1 is SNHLY, CDR2 FYNNEI, per germline. V shed 10 bases and J shed 0 bases, with 16 bases lying between them. The CDR3 DNA reads TGTGCCACCTTAGGGTTCGGGATCTCTGGAAACACCATATATTTT. This codes for CATLGFGISGNTIYF.

V usage is TRBV5-1 and J usage is TRBJ1-1, with TRBD1 as a possible D gene (5 bases). The V and J ends lost 4 bases and 6 bases respectively, with 16 bases between them. Germline V CDR1 and CDR2: SGHRS, YFSETQ. The CDR3 runs to 14 residues. The CDR3 DNA sequence: TGCGCCAGCAGCCCGAACCCAGGGTGGTCTGAAGCTTTCTTT. Translating it yields CASSPNPGWSEAFF.